A single TCR beta chain is shown here with its context. Its antigen is as yet unknown. This record belongs to a study of cytomegalovirus exposure and HLA in healthy donors. Researchers ran the PCR with 60 Vbeta and 13 Jbeta primers. Sequencing used immunoSEQ multiplex PCR; TCRdb keeps in-frame clones, though not all of them. Seen in this sample are roughly 62,000 clones; the ten most common clones hold roughly 4%. The study's findings and limits: Previously analyzed data showed that most TCR beta V segments were productive at a frequency of about 90% or about 30%. According to a later analysis, most TCR beta chains associated with CMV appeared HLA-restricted.

The receptor was derived from a male donor in good health and CMV-seronegative. Input material: PBMCs.

The CDR3 DNA is TGTGCCAGCAGTTACTCCGGCTCCTACGAGCAGTACTTC. As protein: CASSYSGSYEQYF. The rearrangement uses TRBV6-6 and TRBJ2-7; no clear D gene. The CDR3 is 13 residues long. The germline V and J ends were trimmed by 0 bases and 0 bases, with 3 bases remaining between them. Germline-derived CDR1 and CDR2 are MNHNY and SVGAGI (reference sequence).